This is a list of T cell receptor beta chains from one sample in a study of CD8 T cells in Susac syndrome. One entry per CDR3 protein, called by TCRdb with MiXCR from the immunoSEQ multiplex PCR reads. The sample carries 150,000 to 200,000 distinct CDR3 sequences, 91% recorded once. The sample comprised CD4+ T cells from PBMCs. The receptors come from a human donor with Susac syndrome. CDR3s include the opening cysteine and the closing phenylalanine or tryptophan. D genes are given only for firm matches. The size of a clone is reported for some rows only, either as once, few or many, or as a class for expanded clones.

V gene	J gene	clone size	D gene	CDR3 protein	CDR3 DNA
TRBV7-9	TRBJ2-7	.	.	CASSPTGLSYEQYF	TGTGCCAGCAGCCCCACAGGTCTTTCCTACGAGCAGTACTTC
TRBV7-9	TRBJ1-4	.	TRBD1	CASSPRDRGVKTNEKLFF	TGTGCCAGCAGCCCCCGGGACAGGGGCGTCAAAACTAATGAAAAACTGTTTTTT
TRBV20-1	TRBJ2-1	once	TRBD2	CSAQKTSGEQFF	TGCAGTGCTCAAAAGACTAGCGGGGAGCAGTTCTTC
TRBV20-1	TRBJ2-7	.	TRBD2	CSASTLAGVSYEQYF	TGCAGTGCTAGCACACTAGCGGGAGTCTCCTACGAGCAGTACTTC
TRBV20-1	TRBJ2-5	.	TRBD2	CSASLIAGAQETQYF	TGCAGTGCTAGTCTTATAGCGGGGGCCCAAGAGACCCAGTACTTC
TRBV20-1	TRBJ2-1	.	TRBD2	CSAPTSGRINNEQFF	TGCAGTGCTCCCACTAGCGGGAGGATCAACAATGAGCAGTTCTTC
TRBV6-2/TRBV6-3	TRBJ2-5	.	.	CAIGSTGETQYF	TGTGCCATCGGGTCCACCGGGGAGACCCAGTACTTC
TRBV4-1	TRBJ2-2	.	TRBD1	CASSHDRDRAWELFF	TGCGCCAGCAGCCACGACCGGGACAGGGCCTGGGAGCTGTTTTTT
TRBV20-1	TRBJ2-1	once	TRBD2	CSADPGGADYNEQFF	TGCAGTGCGGACCCGGGGGGAGCAGACTACAATGAGCAGTTCTTC
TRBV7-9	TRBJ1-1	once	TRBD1	CASSLLDRGNTEAFF	TGTGCCAGCAGCTTACTAGACAGGGGGAACACTGAAGCTTTCTTT
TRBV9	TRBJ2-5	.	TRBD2	CASSAQTSGQETQYF	TGTGCCAGCAGCGCCCAGACTAGCGGACAAGAGACCCAGTACTTC
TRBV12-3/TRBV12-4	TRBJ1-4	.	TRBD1	CASSSTGTANEKLFF	TGTGCCAGCAGCTCCACCGGGACAGCGAATGAAAAACTGTTTTTT
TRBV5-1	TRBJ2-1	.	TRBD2	CASSLERDYLNEQFF	TGCGCCAGCAGCTTGGAAAGGGACTACCTGAATGAGCAGTTCTTC
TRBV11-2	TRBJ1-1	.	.	CASSISNSRIASEAFF	TGTGCCAGCAGCATTTCAAATTCTCGCATTGCGTCTGAAGCTTTCTTT
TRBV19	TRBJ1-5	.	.	CASGSSTASNQPQHF	TGTGCCAGTGGAAGCTCGACGGCTAGCAATCAGCCCCAGCATTTT
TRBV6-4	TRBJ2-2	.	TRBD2	CASRPLAANTGELFF	TGTGCCAGCAGACCACTAGCGGCGAACACCGGGGAGCTGTTTTTT
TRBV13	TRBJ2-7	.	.	CASSLGRAGQPYEQYF	TGTGCCAGCAGCTTAGGCCGAGCAGGTCAACCCTACGAGCAGTACTTC
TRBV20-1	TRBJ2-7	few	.	CSARTPGRQRTYEQYF	TGCAGTGCTAGAACCCCGGGGAGACAGCGGACCTACGAGCAGTACTTC
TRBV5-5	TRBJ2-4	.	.	CASSLVIRQGGVLAKNIQYF	TGTGCCAGCAGCTTGGTGATTCGGCAGGGAGGAGTGTTGGCCAAAAACATTCAGTACTTC
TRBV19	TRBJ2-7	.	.	CASSGQKPSYEQYF	TGTGCCAGTAGTGGACAGAAACCCTCCTACGAGCAGTACTTC
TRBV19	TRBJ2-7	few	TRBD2	CASSIRLAGDEQYF	TGTGCCAGTAGTATTCGACTAGCGGGGGACGAGCAGTACTTC
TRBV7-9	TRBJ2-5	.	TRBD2	CASSLLAGGLPDF	TGTGCCAGCAGCTTACTAGCGGGGGGGCTCCCTGACTTC
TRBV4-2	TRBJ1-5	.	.	CASSQEGRTGNQPQHF	TGTGCCAGCAGCCAAGAAGGAAGGACTGGCAATCAGCCCCAGCATTTT
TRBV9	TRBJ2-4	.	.	CASSPEGGGENIQYF	TGTGCCAGCAGCCCCGAGGGGGGGGGCGAGAACATTCAGTACTTC
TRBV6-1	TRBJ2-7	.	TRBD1	CASSVVRGFVYSSYEQYF	TGTGCCAGCAGTGTGGTCAGGGGGTTTGTATATAGCTCCTACGAGCAGTACTTC
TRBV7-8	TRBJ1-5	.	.	CASSLGAPYQPQHF	TGTGCCAGCAGCTTAGGGGCACCATATCAGCCCCAGCATTTT
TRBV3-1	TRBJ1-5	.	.	CASSQDTGNHQPQHF	TGTGCCAGCAGCCAAGATACAGGGAACCATCAGCCCCAGCATTTT
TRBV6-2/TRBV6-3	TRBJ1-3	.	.	CASRRPPLPNTIYF	TGTGCCAGCAGGCGGCCTCCTTTACCGAACACCATATATTTT
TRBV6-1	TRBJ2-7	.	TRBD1	CASSRKGQGPSYEQYF	TGTGCCAGCAGCCGAAAGGGACAGGGACCTTCCTACGAGCAGTACTTC
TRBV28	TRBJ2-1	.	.	CASSSRGGSSYNEQFF	TGTGCCAGCAGTTCCCGTGGAGGGAGCTCCTACAATGAGCAGTTCTTC
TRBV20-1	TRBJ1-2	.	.	CSAVLLRPYGYTF	TGCAGTGCGGTCCTTTTAAGGCCCTATGGCTACACCTTC
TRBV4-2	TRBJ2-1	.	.	CASSQDRGSSYNEQFF	TGTGCCAGCAGCCAAGATCGGGGAAGCTCCTACAATGAGCAGTTCTTC
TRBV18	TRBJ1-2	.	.	CASSPRDQTEPIAGYTF	TGTGCCAGCTCACCACGGGACCAGACGGAACCCATCGCGGGCTACACCTTC
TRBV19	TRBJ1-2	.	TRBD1	CASSGPGTGGSVGYTF	TGTGCCAGTAGTGGACCCGGGACAGGGGGGTCCGTTGGCTACACCTTC
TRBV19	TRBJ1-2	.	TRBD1	CASSIGQGNYGYTF	TGTGCCAGTAGTATAGGACAGGGGAACTATGGCTACACCTTC
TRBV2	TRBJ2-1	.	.	CASSEARHEQFF	TGTGCCAGCAGTGAAGCGCGGCATGAGCAGTTCTTC
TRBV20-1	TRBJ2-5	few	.	CSGMGPGVQETQYF	TGCAGTGGCATGGGGCCGGGGGTGCAAGAGACCCAGTACTTC
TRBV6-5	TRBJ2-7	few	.	CASRRGGTYEQYF	TGTGCCAGCAGGCGGGGAGGAACCTACGAGCAGTACTTC
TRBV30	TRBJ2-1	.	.	CAWSVDDNNEQFF	TGTGCCTGGAGTGTAGATGATAACAATGAGCAGTTCTTC
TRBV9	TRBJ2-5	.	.	CASSVLGSQNQETQYF	TGTGCCAGCAGCGTACTCGGCAGCCAAAACCAAGAGACCCAGTACTTC